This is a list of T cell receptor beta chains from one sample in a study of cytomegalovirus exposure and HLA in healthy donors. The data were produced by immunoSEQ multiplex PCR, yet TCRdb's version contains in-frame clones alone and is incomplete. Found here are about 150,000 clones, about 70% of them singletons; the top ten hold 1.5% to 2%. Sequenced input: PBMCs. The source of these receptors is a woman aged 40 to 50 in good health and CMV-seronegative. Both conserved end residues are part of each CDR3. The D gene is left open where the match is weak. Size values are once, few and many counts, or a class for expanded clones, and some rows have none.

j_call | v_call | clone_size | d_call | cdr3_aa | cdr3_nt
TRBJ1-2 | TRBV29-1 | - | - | CSFRGGDGYTF | TGCAGCTTCAGGGGTGGGGATGGCTACACCTTC
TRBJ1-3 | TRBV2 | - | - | CASSETRATGNTIYF | TGTGCCAGCAGTGAAACCAGGGCCACAGGAAACACCATATATTTT
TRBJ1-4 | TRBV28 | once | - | CASTGGAIGVREKLFF | TGTGCCAGCACCGGCGGTGCCATAGGGGTCCGTGAAAAACTGTTTTTT
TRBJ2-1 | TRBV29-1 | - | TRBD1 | CSARTGGNEQFF | TGCAGCGCCCGGACAGGGGGCAATGAGCAGTTCTTC
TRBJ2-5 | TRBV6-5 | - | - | CASSEAHYRTQYF | TGTGCCAGCAGTGAAGCCCACTATAGGACCCAGTACTTC
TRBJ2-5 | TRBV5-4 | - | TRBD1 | CASSLGYRQGGTQETQYF | TGTGCCAGCAGCCTCGGATACCGACAGGGGGGAACCCAAGAGACCCAGTACTTC
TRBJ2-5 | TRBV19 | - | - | CASSSSGGVGGETQYF | TGTGCCAGTAGTTCGAGCGGCGGGGTTGGGGGAGAGACCCAGTACTTC
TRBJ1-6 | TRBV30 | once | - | CAWSGLYSGPLHF | TGTGCCTGGAGTGGCCTGTATAGTGGACCCCTCCACTTT
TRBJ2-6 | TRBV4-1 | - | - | CASSPRTRGANVLTF | TGCGCCAGCAGCCCGAGGACTCGGGGGGCCAACGTCCTGACTTTC
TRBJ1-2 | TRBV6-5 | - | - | CASSQSDSYGYTF | TGTGCCAGCAGTCAGAGCGATAGCTATGGCTACACCTTC
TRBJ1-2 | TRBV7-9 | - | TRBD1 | CASRGQADGYTF | TGTGCCAGCAGGGGACAGGCCGATGGCTACACCTTC
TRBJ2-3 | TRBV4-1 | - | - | CASSQDIPDTQYF | TGCGCCAGCAGCCAAGATATCCCAGATACGCAGTATTTT
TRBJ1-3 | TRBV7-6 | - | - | CASSFGDTFSGNTIYF | TGTGCCAGCAGCTTTGGTGACACCTTCTCTGGAAACACCATATATTTT
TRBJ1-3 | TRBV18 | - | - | CASSPGGAGNTIYF | TGTGCCAGCTCACCAGGAGGGGCTGGAAACACCATATATTTT
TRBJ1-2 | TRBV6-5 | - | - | CASSYSPGGYTF | TGTGCCAGCAGTTACTCCCCCGGGGGCTACACCTTC
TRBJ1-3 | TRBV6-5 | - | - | CASTSTGSSGNTIYF | TGTGCCAGCACCTCTACAGGGAGCTCTGGAAACACCATATATTTT
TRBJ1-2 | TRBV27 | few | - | CASSPGWSYGYTF | TGTGCCAGCAGCCCCGGTTGGAGCTATGGCTACACCTTC
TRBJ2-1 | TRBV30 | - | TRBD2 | CAWTELAGGYNEQFF | TGTGCCTGGACTGAACTAGCGGGAGGGTACAATGAGCAGTTCTTC
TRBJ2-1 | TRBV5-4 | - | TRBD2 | CASSGTSGRGEQFF | TGTGCCAGCAGCGGGACTAGCGGGAGGGGTGAGCAGTTCTTC
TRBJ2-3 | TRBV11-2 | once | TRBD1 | CASSLLRTGAFTDTQYF | TGTGCCAGCAGCTTACTGAGGACAGGGGCCTTCACAGATACGCAGTATTTT
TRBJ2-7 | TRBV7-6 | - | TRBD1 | CASSARQGPYEQYF | TGTGCCAGCAGCGCCCGACAGGGGCCCTACGAGCAGTACTTC
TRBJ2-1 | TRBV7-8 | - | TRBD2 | CASSLGRTSAINEQFF | TGTGCCAGCAGCTTAGGGAGGACTAGCGCGATAAATGAGCAGTTCTTC
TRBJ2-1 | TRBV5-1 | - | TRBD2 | CASNLGSGSLNEQFF | TGCGCCAGCAACCTTGGGAGCGGGAGCCTTAATGAGCAGTTCTTC
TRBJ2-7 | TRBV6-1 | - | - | CASSRVSYEQYF | TGTGCCAGCAGTCGGGTCTCCTACGAGCAGTACTTC
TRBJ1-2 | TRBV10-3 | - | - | CAMGANNYGYTF | TGTGCCATGGGGGCGAATAACTATGGCTACACCTTC
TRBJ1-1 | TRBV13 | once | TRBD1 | CASEGQGNTEAFF | TGTGCCAGCGAGGGACAGGGGAACACTGAAGCTTTCTTT
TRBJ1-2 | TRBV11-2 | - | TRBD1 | CASSLEARSTGGINGYTF | TGTGCCAGCAGCTTAGAAGCACGGAGTACAGGGGGCATCAATGGCTACACCTTC
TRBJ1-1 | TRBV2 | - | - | CASSDTYTEAFF | TGTGCCAGCAGTGATACATACACTGAAGCTTTCTTT
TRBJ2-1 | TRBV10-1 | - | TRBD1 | CASSARTTGGYNEQFF | TGCGCCAGCAGTGCCCGAACGACAGGGGGCTACAATGAGCAGTTCTTC
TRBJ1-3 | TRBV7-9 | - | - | CSSSLAMGTSGNTIYF | TGTTCCAGCAGCTTAGCAATGGGGACAAGTGGAAACACCATATATTTT
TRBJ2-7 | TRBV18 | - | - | CASSPPSQGAAIYEQYF | TGTGCCAGCTCACCACCCTCCCAGGGTGCCGCGATCTACGAGCAGTACTTC
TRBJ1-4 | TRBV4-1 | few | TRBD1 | CASSHGQGVNEKLFF | TGCGCCAGCAGCCATGGACAGGGGGTTAATGAAAAACTGTTTTTT
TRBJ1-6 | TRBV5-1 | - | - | CASSPSTSGGSPLHF | TGCGCCAGCAGCCCCTCCACGAGCGGGGGTTCACCCCTCCACTTT
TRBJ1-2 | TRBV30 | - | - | CAWSTGRVPGYTF | TGTGCCTGGAGTACGGGGAGGGTTCCTGGCTACACCTTC
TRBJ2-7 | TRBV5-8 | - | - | CASSQLTGNYEQYF | TGTGCCAGCAGCCAGCTCACAGGAAACTACGAGCAGTACTTC
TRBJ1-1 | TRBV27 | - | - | CASSTQELDGRGRMNTEAFF | TGTGCCAGCAGTACCCAGGAATTGGACGGGAGGGGGAGGATGAACACTGAAGCTTTCTTT
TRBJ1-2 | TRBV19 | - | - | CASSPQYGDGYTF | TGTGCCAGTAGTCCCCAATACGGTGATGGCTACACCTTC
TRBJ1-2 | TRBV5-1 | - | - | CASSLAGGEDYGYTF | TGCGCCAGCAGCTTGGCCGGCGGGGAAGACTATGGCTACACCTTC
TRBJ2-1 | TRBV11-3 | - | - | CASSRGISEQFF | TGTGCCAGCAGTCGCGGGATAAGTGAGCAGTTCTTC
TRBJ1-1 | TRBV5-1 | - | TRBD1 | CASSSRDRGNTEAFF | TGCGCCAGCAGCTCCCGGGACAGGGGGAACACTGAAGCTTTCTTT
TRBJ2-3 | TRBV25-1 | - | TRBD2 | CASRFSAGGGTDTQYF | TGTGCCAGCAGATTCTCAGCGGGAGGGGGCACAGATACGCAGTATTTT
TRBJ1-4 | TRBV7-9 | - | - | CASSFPLGAWTNEKLFF | TGTGCCAGCAGTTTTCCCCTCGGTGCGTGGACTAATGAAAAACTGTTTTTT
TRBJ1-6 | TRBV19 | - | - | CASSTIFLDSNSPLHF | TGTGCCAGTAGTACTATTTTTTTGGACAGTAATTCACCCCTCCACTTT
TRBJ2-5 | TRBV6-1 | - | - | CASSEPGQPGETQYF | TGTGCCAGCAGTGAACCAGGACAACCAGGAGAGACCCAGTACTTC
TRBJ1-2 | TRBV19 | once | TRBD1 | CASSTPTGGGYTF | TGTGCCAGTAGTACCCCTACAGGGGGTGGCTACACCTTC
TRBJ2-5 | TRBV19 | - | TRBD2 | CASSIRSGNEETQYF | TGTGCCAGTAGTATCCGAAGCGGGAACGAGGAGACCCAGTACTTC
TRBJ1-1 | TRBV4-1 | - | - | CASSLAGGLNTEAFF | TGCGCCAGCAGCCTCGCGGGGGGCCTGAACACTGAAGCTTTCTTT
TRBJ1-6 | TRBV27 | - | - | CASKDSYNSPLHF | TGTGCCAGCAAGGACAGCTATAATTCACCCCTCCACTTT
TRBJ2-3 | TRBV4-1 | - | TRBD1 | CASSPRDRGTDTQYF | TGCGCCAGCAGCCCCCGGGACAGGGGTACAGATACGCAGTATTTT